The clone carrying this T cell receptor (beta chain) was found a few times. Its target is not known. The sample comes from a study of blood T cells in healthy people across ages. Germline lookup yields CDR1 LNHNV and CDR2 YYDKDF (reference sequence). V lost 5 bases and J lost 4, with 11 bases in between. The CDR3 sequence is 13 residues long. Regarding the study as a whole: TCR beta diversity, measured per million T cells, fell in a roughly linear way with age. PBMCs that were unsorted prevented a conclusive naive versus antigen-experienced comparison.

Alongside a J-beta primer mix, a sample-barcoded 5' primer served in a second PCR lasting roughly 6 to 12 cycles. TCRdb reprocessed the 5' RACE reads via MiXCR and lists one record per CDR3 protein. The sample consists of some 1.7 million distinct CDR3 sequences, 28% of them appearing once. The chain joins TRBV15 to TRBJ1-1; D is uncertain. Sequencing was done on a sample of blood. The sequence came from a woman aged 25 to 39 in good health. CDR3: CATSLGPFTEAFF. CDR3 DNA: TGTGCCACCAGCCTAGGGCCCTTCACTGAAGCTTTCTTT.